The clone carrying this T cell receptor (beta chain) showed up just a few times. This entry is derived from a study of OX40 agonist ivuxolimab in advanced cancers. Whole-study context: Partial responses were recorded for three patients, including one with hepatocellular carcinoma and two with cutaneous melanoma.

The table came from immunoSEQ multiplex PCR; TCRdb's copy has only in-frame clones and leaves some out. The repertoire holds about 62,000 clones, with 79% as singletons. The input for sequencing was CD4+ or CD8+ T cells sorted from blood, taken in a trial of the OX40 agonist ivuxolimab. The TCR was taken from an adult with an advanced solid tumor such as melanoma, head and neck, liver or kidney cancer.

CDR3 nucleotide sequence: TGTGCCAGTAGTAGAGACAGCGGCAATCAGCCCCAGCATTTT. This codes for CASSRDSGNQPQHF. The rearrangement uses TRBV19 and TRBJ1-5, with D possibly being TRBD1 (5 bases). CDR3 length: 14 amino acids. Deletions cut 4 bases from V and 2 bases from J, with 9 bases between. CDR1 is LNHDA and CDR2 is SQIVND in the germline V gene (reference sequence).